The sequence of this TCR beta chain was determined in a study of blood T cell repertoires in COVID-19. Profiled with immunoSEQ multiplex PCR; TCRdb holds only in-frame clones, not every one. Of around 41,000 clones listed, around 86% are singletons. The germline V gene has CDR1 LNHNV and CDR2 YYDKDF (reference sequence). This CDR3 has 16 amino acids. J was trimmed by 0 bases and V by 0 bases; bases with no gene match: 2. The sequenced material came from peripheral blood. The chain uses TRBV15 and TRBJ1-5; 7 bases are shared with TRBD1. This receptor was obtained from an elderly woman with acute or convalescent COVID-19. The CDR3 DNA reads TGTGCCACCAGCAGAGACAGGGACAGTAGCAATCAGCCCCAGCATTTT. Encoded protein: CATSRDRDSSNQPQHF.